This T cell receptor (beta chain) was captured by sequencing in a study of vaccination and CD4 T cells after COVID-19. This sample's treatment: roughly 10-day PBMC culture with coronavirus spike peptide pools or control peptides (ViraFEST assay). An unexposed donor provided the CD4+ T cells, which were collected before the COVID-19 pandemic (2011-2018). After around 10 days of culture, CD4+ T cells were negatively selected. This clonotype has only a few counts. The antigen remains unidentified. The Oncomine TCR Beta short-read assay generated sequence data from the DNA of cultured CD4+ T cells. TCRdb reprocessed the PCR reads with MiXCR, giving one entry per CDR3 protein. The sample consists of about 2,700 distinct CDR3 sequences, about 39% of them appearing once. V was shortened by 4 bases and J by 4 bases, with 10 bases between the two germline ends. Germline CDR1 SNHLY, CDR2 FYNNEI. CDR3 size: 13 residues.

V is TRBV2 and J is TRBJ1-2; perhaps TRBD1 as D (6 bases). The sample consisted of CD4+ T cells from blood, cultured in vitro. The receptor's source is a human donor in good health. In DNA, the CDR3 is TGTGCCAGCAGTGGACAGGAGACCTATGGCTACACCTTC. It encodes CASSGQETYGYTF. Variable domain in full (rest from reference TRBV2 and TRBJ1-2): EPEVTQTPSHQVTQMGQEVILRCVPISNHLYFYWYRQILGQKVEFLVSFYNNEISEKSEIFDDQFSVERPDGSNFTLKIRSTKLEDSAMYFCASSGQETYGYTFGSGTRLTVV.